These T cell receptor beta chains were read from a single sample in a study of OX40 agonist ivuxolimab in advanced cancers. Method: immunoSEQ multiplex PCR; TCRdb's copy keeps in-frame clones and lacks some. The sample includes tens of thousands of clones, about 88% of them seen just once. The sequencing used CD4+ or CD8+ T cells sorted from blood, collected in a trial of the OX40 agonist ivuxolimab. These receptors all come from an adult with an advanced solid tumor such as melanoma, head and neck, liver or kidney cancer. Each CDR3 is given with its conserved first and last residue. D genes are given only for firm matches. Clone size is not always given. Where it is, it says once, few, many or a class for expanded clones.

d_gene	v_gene	abundance	j_gene	CDR3aa	CDR3nt
.	TRBV21-1	.	TRBJ2-2	CASSKALWPHRELFF	TGTGCCAGCAGCAAAGCGCTTTGGCCACACCGGGAGCTGTTTTTT
TRBD1	TRBV30	.	TRBJ1-5	CAWSWGQGARQPQHF	TGTGCCTGGAGTTGGGGACAGGGGGCTCGTCAGCCCCAGCATTTT
TRBD1	TRBV7-2	.	TRBJ1-6	CAGRDRFNSPLHF	TGTGCCGGACGGGACAGGTTCAATTCACCCCTCCACTTT
TRBD1	TRBV5-1	.	TRBJ2-3	CASSWTGSTDTQYF	TGCGCCAGCAGCTGGACAGGGTCGACAGATACGCAGTATTTT
TRBD2	TRBV7-8	.	TRBJ2-1	CASSLLPSGVFVSYNEQFF	TGTGCCAGCAGCTTATTGCCTAGCGGGGTTTTTGTCTCCTACAATGAGCAGTTCTTC
.	TRBV9	.	TRBJ2-2	CASSAQSQTTGELFF	TGTGCCAGCAGCGCCCAATCACAGACCACCGGGGAGCTGTTTTTT
.	TRBV11-2	.	TRBJ1-5	CASSLAGSGNQPQHF	TGTGCCAGCAGCTTAGCGGGTAGTGGCAATCAGCCCCAGCATTTT
.	TRBV7-8	.	TRBJ2-7	CASMVGTRQLILSYEQYF	TGTGCCAGCATGGTTGGAACCCGACAGCTTATCCTCTCCTACGAGCAGTACTTC
.	TRBV7-2	.	TRBJ2-6	CASSYDLTFGANVLTF	TGTGCCAGCAGCTATGACCTGACGTTTGGGGCCAACGTCCTGACTTTC
TRBD2	TRBV11-3	.	TRBJ2-1	CASSSRLAGAGSSNEQFF	TGTGCCAGCAGCTCCCGTCTAGCGGGGGCCGGATCTTCCAATGAGCAGTTCTTC
.	TRBV7-8	.	TRBJ1-1	CASSPSRDNTEAFF	TGTGCCAGCAGCCCAAGCCGGGACAACACTGAAGCTTTCTTT
TRBD2	TRBV6-5	once	TRBJ2-2	CASSYWGGNTGELFF	TGTGCCAGCAGTTACTGGGGGGGGAACACCGGGGAGCTGTTTTTT
.	TRBV5-4	.	TRBJ2-7	CASSLTITEGYEQYF	TGTGCCAGCAGCTTAACCATCACAGAGGGCTACGAGCAGTACTTC
.	TRBV7-2	.	TRBJ2-7	CASSPRLVSYEQYF	TGTGCCAGCAGCCCCAGACTCGTCAGCTACGAGCAGTACTTC
TRBD1	TRBV19	.	TRBJ1-1	CASSPTGGITEAFF	TGTGCCAGTAGTCCGACAGGGGGCATCACTGAAGCTTTCTTT
.	TRBV25-1	.	TRBJ1-2	CASSEFSGGWGYTF	TGTGCCAGCAGTGAATTTTCGGGGGGCTGGGGCTACACCTTC
.	TRBV7-9	.	TRBJ2-7	CASSLPGLTSYEQYF	TGTGCCAGCAGCTTACCGGGCCTGACCTCCTACGAGCAGTACTTC
.	TRBV28	.	TRBJ1-3	CASSDGISSGNTIYF	TGTGCCAGCAGCGACGGTATTAGCTCTGGAAACACCATATATTTT
.	TRBV2	once	TRBJ1-5	CASSGDARMRPQHF	TGTGCCAGCAGCGGGGACGCAAGGATGAGGCCCCAGCATTTT
.	TRBV15	.	TRBJ1-2	CATSRDRERVRGYTF	TGTGCCACCAGCAGAGACCGAGAGAGGGTGCGGGGCTACACCTTC
.	TRBV7-8	few	TRBJ1-1	CASSLSRQLNTEAFF	TGTGCCAGCAGCTTATCCCGACAGTTGAACACTGAAGCTTTCTTT
.	TRBV6-5	.	TRBJ1-2	CASSYSIGLGNYGYTF	TGTGCCAGCAGTTACTCGATCGGGCTGGGGAACTATGGCTACACCTTC
.	TRBV18	.	TRBJ1-1	CASSPPGTTSRMNTEAFF	TGTGCCAGCTCACCACCGGGTACCACATCCCGAATGAACACTGAAGCTTTCTTT
.	TRBV5-6	few	TRBJ2-7	CASSLVGRGSYEQYF	TGTGCCAGCAGCTTGGTAGGTAGGGGGTCCTACGAGCAGTACTTC
.	TRBV9	.	TRBJ1-2	CASSVRDLPGGYTF	TGTGCCAGCAGCGTGAGGGACCTGCCAGGAGGCTACACCTTC
.	TRBV6-6	.	TRBJ2-1	CASSYEMKGYNEQFF	TGTGCCAGCAGTTACGAGATGAAGGGTTACAATGAGCAGTTCTTC
TRBD1	TRBV19	.	TRBJ2-1	CASSMGDRAHEQFF	TGTGCCAGTAGTATGGGGGACAGGGCACATGAGCAGTTCTTC
.	TRBV5-1	.	TRBJ2-5	CASSLIGKETQYF	TGCGCCAGCAGCTTGATAGGGAAAGAGACCCAGTACTTC
.	TRBV5-8	few	TRBJ1-6	CASSFRGRNSPLHF	TGTGCCAGCAGCTTCAGGGGCCGTAATTCACCCCTCCACTTT
.	TRBV10-2	.	TRBJ1-5	CASSGEVNQPQHF	TGCGCCAGCAGTGGGGAGGTTAATCAGCCCCAGCATTTT
.	TRBV5-6	.	TRBJ2-2	CASSLGRGAGELFF	TGTGCCAGCAGCTTGGGCAGGGGGGCCGGGGAGCTGTTTTTT
.	TRBV25-1	.	TRBJ2-3	CASSELRGGTDTQYF	TGTGCCAGCAGTGAATTACGGGGTGGTACAGATACGCAGTATTTT
.	TRBV7-8	.	TRBJ2-1	CASRTLRGGRDEQFF	TGTGCCAGCAGAACTCTGAGGGGGGGTAGGGATGAGCAGTTCTTC
TRBD2	TRBV25-1	.	TRBJ2-1	CASSPLRGGSYNEQFF	TGTGCCAGCAGTCCGCTCCGGGGGGGCTCCTACAATGAGCAGTTCTTC
TRBD1	TRBV18	.	TRBJ1-4	CASSPWGQGGEKLFF	TGTGCCAGCTCACCATGGGGACAGGGCGGTGAAAAACTGTTTTTT
.	TRBV15	.	TRBJ1-4	CATSGRLQGNEKLFF	TGTGCCACCAGCGGCCGCCTCCAAGGCAATGAAAAACTGTTTTTT
TRBD1	TRBV19	.	TRBJ2-4	CASSRETDRVLPKNIQYF	TGTGCCAGTAGTCGCGAGACGGACAGGGTCCTCCCCAAAAACATTCAGTACTTC
.	TRBV27	.	TRBJ1-5	CASSWGTDRYQPQHF	TGTGCCAGCAGTTGGGGGACGGATCGATATCAGCCCCAGCATTTT
.	TRBV7-9	once	TRBJ1-3	CASSLEVGRIYF	TGTGCCAGCAGCTTAGAGGTGGGCCGCATATATTTT
.	TRBV7-9	.	TRBJ2-5	CASSFPSSQTQYF	TGTGCCAGCAGCTTTCCAAGCAGCCAGACCCAGTACTTC
.	TRBV6-1	.	TRBJ2-5	CASNLDQMGTQYF	TGTGCCAGCAACCTGGACCAGATGGGGACCCAGTACTTC
TRBD1	TRBV5-1	once	TRBJ2-5	CASSSQGTQGETQYF	TGCGCCAGCAGCTCACAGGGGACCCAAGGAGAGACCCAGTACTTC
TRBD1	TRBV7-9	.	TRBJ2-3	CASSSLRTGEVPDTQYF	TGTGCCAGCAGCTCCCTCCGGACAGGCGAGGTCCCAGATACGCAGTATTTT
.	TRBV18	.	TRBJ2-4	CASSPASQNIQYF	TGTGCCAGCTCACCAGCTTCGCAAAACATTCAGTACTTC
TRBD1	TRBV14	once	TRBJ2-3	CASSPLGTGVDTQYF	TGTGCCAGCAGCCCTCTGGGGACAGGGGTTGATACGCAGTATTTT
.	TRBV7-6	.	TRBJ1-1	CASSTGTPISEAFF	TGTGCCAGCAGCACCGGGACTCCCATAAGTGAAGCTTTCTTT
TRBD2	TRBV5-1	.	TRBJ2-1	CASSWILAGGGNEQFF	TGCGCCAGCAGCTGGATACTAGCGGGGGGCGGGAATGAGCAGTTCTTC
TRBD2	TRBV9	.	TRBJ2-6	CASSADPRGKANVLTF	TGTGCCAGCAGCGCGGACCCGCGGGGGAAGGCCAACGTCCTGACTTTC
.	TRBV15	.	TRBJ1-2	CATSRGTGVSGYTF	TGTGCCACCAGCAGGGGGACGGGGGTTTCGGGCTACACCTTC
.	TRBV7-9	.	TRBJ1-5	CASSLAPGKDDQPQHF	TGTGCCAGCAGCTTAGCGCCCGGGAAGGACGATCAGCCCCAGCATTTT
.	TRBV7-2	.	TRBJ2-3	CASSLGAGRITDTQYF	TGTGCCAGCAGCTTAGGCGCGGGGCGGATCACAGATACGCAGTATTTT
TRBD1	TRBV7-2	.	TRBJ1-3	CASSPSGTGGAGNTIYF	TGTGCCAGCAGCCCTTCCGGGACAGGGGGTGCTGGAAACACCATATATTTT
.	TRBV11-2	.	TRBJ2-3	CASSFGSSGVGTDTQYF	TGTGCCAGCAGCTTCGGGTCGTCGGGGGTGGGCACAGATACGCAGTATTTT
.	TRBV7-2	.	TRBJ2-3	CASSSRPMGGPDTQYF	TGTGCCAGCAGCTCCCGACCAATGGGGGGGCCAGATACGCAGTATTTT
.	TRBV5-8	.	TRBJ1-4	CASTLGAGDNEKLFF	TGTGCCAGCACCCTGGGGGCAGGGGATAATGAAAAACTGTTTTTT
TRBD2	TRBV27	.	TRBJ2-1	CASNPLAGGPPNEQFF	TGTGCCAGCAACCCTCTAGCGGGGGGGCCCCCCAATGAGCAGTTCTTC
TRBD1	TRBV7-8	.	TRBJ2-7	CASSLEGTGSGEQYF	TGTGCCAGCAGCTTAGAAGGGACAGGGAGTGGCGAGCAGTACTTC